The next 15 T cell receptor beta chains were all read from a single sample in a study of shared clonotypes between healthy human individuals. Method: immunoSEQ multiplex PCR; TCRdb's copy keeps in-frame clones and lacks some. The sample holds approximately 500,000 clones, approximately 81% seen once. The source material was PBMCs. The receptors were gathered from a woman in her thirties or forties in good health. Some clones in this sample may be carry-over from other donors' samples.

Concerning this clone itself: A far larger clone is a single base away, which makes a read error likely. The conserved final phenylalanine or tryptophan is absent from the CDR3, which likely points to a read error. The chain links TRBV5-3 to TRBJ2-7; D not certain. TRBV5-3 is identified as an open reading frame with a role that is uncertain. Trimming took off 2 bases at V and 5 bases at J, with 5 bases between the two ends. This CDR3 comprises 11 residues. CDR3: CARSFRNEQYI. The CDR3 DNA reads TGTGCCAGAAGCTTTAGAAACGAGCAGTACATC.

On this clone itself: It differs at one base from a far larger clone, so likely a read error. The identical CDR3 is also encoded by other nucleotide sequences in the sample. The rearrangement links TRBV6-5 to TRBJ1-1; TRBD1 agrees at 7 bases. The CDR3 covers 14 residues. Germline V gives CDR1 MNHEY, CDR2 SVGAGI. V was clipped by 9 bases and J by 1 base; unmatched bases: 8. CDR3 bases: TGTGCCAGTAGATCCGGACAGGCGAACACTGAAGCTTTCTTT. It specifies CASRSGQANTEAFF.

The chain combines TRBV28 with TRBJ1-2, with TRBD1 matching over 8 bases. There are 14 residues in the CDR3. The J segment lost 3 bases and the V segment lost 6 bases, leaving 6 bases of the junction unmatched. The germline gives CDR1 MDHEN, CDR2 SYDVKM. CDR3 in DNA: TGTGCCAGCAGACCTCCAGGGGGCGACTATGGCTACACCTTC. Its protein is CASRPPGGDYGYTF.

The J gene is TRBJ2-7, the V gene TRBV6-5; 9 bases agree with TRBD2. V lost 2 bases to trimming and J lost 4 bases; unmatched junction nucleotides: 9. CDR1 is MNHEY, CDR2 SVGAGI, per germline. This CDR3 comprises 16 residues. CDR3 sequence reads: CASSYDPGTSSYEQYF. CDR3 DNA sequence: TGTGCCAGCAGTTACGACCCCGGGACTAGCTCGTACGAGCAGTACTTC.

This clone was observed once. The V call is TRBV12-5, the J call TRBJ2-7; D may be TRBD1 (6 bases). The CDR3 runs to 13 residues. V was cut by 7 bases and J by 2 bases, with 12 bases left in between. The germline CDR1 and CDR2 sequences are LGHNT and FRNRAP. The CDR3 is CASARDTTYEQYF. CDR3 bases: TGTGCTAGTGCCCGGGACACTACCTACGAGCAGTACTTC.

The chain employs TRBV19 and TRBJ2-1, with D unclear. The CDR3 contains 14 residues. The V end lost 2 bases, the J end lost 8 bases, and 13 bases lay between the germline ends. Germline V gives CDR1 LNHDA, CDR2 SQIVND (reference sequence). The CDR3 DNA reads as TGTGCCAGTAGTATAAATGGGGTCGTGGATGAGCAGTTCTTC. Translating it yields CASSINGVVDEQFF.

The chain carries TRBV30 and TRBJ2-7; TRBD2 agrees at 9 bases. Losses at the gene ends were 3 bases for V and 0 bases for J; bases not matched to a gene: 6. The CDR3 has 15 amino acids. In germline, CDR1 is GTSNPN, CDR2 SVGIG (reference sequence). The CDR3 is CAWSLTSGFSYEQYF. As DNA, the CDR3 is TGTGCCTGGAGCCTCACTAGCGGGTTCTCCTACGAGCAGTACTTC.

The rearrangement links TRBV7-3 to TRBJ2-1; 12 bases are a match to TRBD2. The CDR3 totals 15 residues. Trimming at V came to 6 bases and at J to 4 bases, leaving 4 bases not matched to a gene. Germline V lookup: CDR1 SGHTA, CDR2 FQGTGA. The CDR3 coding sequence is TGTGCCAGCAGTCCGACTAGCGGGGGTTACAATGAGCAGTTCTTC. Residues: CASSPTSGGYNEQFF.

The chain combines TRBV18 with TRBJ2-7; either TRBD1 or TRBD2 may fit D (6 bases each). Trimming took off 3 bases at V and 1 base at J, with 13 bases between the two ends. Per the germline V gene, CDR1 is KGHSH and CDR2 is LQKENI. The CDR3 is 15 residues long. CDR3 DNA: TGTGCCAGCTCACCGCTCCAAGGGGGGTCCTACGAGCAGTACTTC. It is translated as CASSPLQGGSYEQYF.

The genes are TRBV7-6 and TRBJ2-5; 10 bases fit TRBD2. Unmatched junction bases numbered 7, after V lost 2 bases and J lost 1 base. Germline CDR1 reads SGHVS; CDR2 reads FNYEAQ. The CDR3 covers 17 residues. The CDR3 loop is CASSLSASGRSQETQYF. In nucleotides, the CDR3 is TGTGCCAGCAGCTTATCAGCTAGCGGGAGAAGCCAAGAGACCCAGTACTTC.

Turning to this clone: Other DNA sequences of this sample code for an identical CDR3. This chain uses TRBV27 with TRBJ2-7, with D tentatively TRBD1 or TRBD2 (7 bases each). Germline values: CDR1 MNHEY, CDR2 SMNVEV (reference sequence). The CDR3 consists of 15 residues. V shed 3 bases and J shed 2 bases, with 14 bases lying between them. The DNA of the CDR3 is TGTGCCAGCAGTTTGGGGGGGACAGTTCCCTACGAGCAGTACTTC. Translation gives CASSLGGTVPYEQYF.

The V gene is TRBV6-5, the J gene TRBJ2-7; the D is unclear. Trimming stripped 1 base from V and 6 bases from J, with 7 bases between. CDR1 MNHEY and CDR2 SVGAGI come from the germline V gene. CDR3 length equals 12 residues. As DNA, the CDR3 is TGTGCCAGCAGTTACTTTCCAGGCGAGCAGTACTTC. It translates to CASSYFPGEQYF.

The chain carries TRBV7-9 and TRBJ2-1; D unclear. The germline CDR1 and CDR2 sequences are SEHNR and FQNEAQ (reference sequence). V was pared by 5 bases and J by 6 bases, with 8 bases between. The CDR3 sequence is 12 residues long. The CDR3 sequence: CASSAPFNEQFF. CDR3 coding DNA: TGTGCCAGCAGCGCCCCTTTCAATGAGCAGTTCTTC.

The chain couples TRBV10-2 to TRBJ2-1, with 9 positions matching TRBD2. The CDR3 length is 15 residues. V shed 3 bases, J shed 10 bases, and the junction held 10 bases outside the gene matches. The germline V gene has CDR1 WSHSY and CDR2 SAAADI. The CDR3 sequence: CASSDLSGGLREQFF. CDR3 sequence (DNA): TGCGCCAGCAGTGACCTTAGCGGGGGTCTTCGAGAGCAGTTCTTC.

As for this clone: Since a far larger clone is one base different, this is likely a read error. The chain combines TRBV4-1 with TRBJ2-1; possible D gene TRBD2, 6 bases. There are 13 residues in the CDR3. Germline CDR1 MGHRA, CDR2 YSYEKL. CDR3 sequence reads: CDSSQIAGSEQFF. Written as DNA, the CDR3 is TGCGACAGCAGCCAAATTGCGGGAAGTGAGCAGTTCTTC.